This T cell receptor beta chain was captured in a study of technical replicates of blood from a handful of donors. The CDR3 is 15 amino acids. V lost 0 bases to trimming and J lost 4 bases; unmatched junction nucleotides: 1. The germline V gene has CDR1 MRHNA and CDR2 SNTAGT. The method was immunoSEQ multiplex PCR; TCRdb's version includes in-frame clones alone and lacks a portion of them. In the table there are about 6,900 clones, 90% to 96% of which are singletons. V and J are TRBV6-4 and TRBJ2-3; TRBD1 matches at 10 bases. The receptor's source is a human donor in good health. The sample was PBMCs. CDR3 DNA: TGTGCCAGCAGTGACTCGACAGGGGGCGCAGATACGCAGTATTTT. Its protein product is CASSDSTGGADTQYF.